The count of the clone carrying this T cell receptor beta chain is one. Its antigen is unknown. Repertoires were generated with immunoSEQ multiplex PCR, while TCRdb's copy carries only in-frame clones and drops some. The repertoire holds around 84,000 clones, with 88% as singletons. The CDR3 spans 15 residues. The V gene's germline CDR1 is KGHDR and CDR2 SFDVKD. V shed 10 bases and J 0 bases; nucleotides not matched to a gene: 5. This sample was taken from a study of T cell responses to AZD1222 COVID-19 vaccine. Findings of the study overall: Vaccine-related CD4 TCRs covered spike, predominating at 160-218 and 743-854. Among the donors, most were white British and more were female, and clonal diversity was possibly underestimated. Only a handful of AZD1222 recipients tested seropositive at baseline. The reported proportion of spike-specific TCRs targeting unmutated variant regions was nearly half.

The source material was peripheral blood, sampled on day 0 of MenACWY control vaccination. The clonotype comes from an adult in good health. J is TRBJ1-3 and V is TRBV24-1, with 10 nucleotides matching TRBD1. CDR3 residues: CATEGQGSSGNTIYF. DNA of the CDR3: TGTGCCACGGAGGGACAGGGGAGCTCTGGAAACACCATATATTTT.